This T cell receptor (beta chain) emerged from a study of blood T cell repertoires in COVID-19. Study context: From the United States, Italy and Spain came samples of acute and convalescent COVID-19. T cells, B-cell-depleted T cells, or PBMCs provided the cDNA or gDNA that served as material.

The CDR3 totals 14 residues. CDR1 is MDHEN and CDR2 is SYDVKM in the germline V gene. With V trimmed by 9 bases and J by 7 bases, 10 bases remained unmatched. Produced via immunoSEQ multiplex PCR; TCRdb's table is partial and in-frame only. The sample yields roughly 250,000 clones, around four fifths seen once. The chain carries TRBV28 and TRBJ1-5; 9 bases align to TRBD1. The sample taken for sequencing was peripheral blood. The TCR sequence derives from a woman aged 40-49 years with active or convalescent COVID-19. The CDR3 nucleotides are TGTGCCAGTGTTTGGACAGGGGCCGACCAGCCCCAGCATTTT. It is translated as CASVWTGADQPQHF. The full variable domain, its missing parts supplied by reference TRBV28 and TRBJ1-5, is DVKVTQSSRYLVKRTGEKVFLECVQDMDHENMFWYRQDPGLGLRLIYFSYDVKMKEKGDIPEGYSVSREKKERFSLILESASTNQTSMYLCASVWTGADQPQHFGDGTRLSIL.